These 16 T cell receptor beta chains originate from one sample sequenced in a study of blood T cell repertoires in COVID-19. Assay: immunoSEQ multiplex PCR; the TCRdb copy retains only in-frame clones and omits some. The sample has nearly 80,000 clones, around nine tenths seen once. Sequencing used peripheral blood. The source of these receptors is an elderly woman with acute or convalescent COVID-19.

V and J are TRBV28 and TRBJ2-5; possibly TRBD2 for D (6 bases). The CDR3 is 17 residues long. CDR1 is MDHEN, CDR2 SYDVKM, per germline. V was clipped by 1 base and J by 2 bases, with 17 bases between them. This CDR3 is CASSLLRRSGVQETQYF. In nucleotides, the CDR3 is TGTGCCAGCAGTTTATTGCGGAGGTCGGGGGTACAAGAGACCCAGTACTTC.

The chain joins TRBV18 to TRBJ2-5; no reliable D call. The V gene lost 6 bases and the J gene lost 5 bases, with 10 bases spanning the gap. Germline CDR1 reads KGHSH; CDR2 reads LQKENI. The CDR3 is made up of 12 amino acids. The CDR3 loop is CASSPTRETQYF. CDR3 coding DNA: TGTGCCAGCTCGCCCACCCGGGAGACCCAGTACTTC.

The V gene is TRBV7-9, the J gene TRBJ2-5; D is unresolved. Looked up from germline, CDR1 is SEHNR and CDR2 is FQNEAQ (reference sequence). The CDR3 consists of 12 residues. The ends were cut back, 4 bases at V and 3 bases at J, with 6 bases in the middle. In nucleotides, the CDR3 is TGTGCCAGCAGCTCGCTAGAAGAGACCCAGTACTTC. Residues: CASSSLEETQYF.

This sequence joins TRBV28 and TRBJ2-1, with 10 bases identical to TRBD1. Trimming took 2 bases from V and 7 from J; bases not matched to a gene: 11. The CDR3 has 17 amino acids. The germline V gene encodes CDR1 MDHEN and CDR2 SYDVKM. CDR3 in DNA: TGTGCCAGCAGTTTAAGGTTAGGGACAGGGGTCGGGAATGAGCAGTTCTTC. Translating it yields CASSLRLGTGVGNEQFF.

This chain joins TRBV7-3 and TRBJ2-1; 12 nucleotides match TRBD2. Germline CDR1 SGHTA, CDR2 FQGTGA. Trimming removed 5 bases from V and 8 bases from J; junction bases left unmatched: 7. The CDR3 contains 15 residues. The CDR3 spells CASSPSGGATYEQFF. CDR3 DNA: TGTGCCAGCAGCCCTAGCGGGGGGGCTACCTATGAGCAGTTCTTC.

The chain combines TRBV5-5 with TRBJ2-1; the D is unclear. CDR1 and CDR2 from the germline V gene are SGHKS and YYEKEE (reference sequence). CDR3 length equals 15 residues. V lost 2 bases and J lost 6, with 15 bases in between. The CDR3 coding sequence is TGTGCCAGCAGCTTCTACCGACGAGGTTCCAATGAGCAGTTCTTC. As protein: CASSFYRRGSNEQFF.

This chain uses TRBV2 with TRBJ1-6, with a tentative D call TRBD1 (5 bases). Germline CDR1 is SNHLY and CDR2 is FYNNEI. V was trimmed by 0 bases and J by 12 bases, leaving 9 bases between them. This CDR3 is 13 amino acids long. The CDR3 sequence: CASSEATGLPLHF. CDR3 DNA: TGTGCCAGCAGTGAAGCAACAGGTCTACCCCTCCACTTT.

This clone showed up just once. The chain recombines TRBV4-1 with TRBJ2-1; 8 bases line up with TRBD2. CDR1 and CDR2 (germline): MGHRA, YSYEKL. This CDR3 is 16 amino acids long. V trimming: 4 bases; J trimming: 1 base; junction bases outside the gene matches: 6. DNA of the CDR3: TGCGCCAGCAGCCCACTAGCGGACAAGTCCTACAATGAGCAGTTCTTC. Translating gives CASSPLADKSYNEQFF.

CDR3 in DNA: TGTGCCAGCAGTGAAGCCCGGGGGGGATGGTCACCCCTCCACTTT. It specifies CASSEARGGWSPLHF. This rearrangement joins TRBV6-1 to TRBJ1-6, with a weak D call TRBD1 (5 bases). This CDR3 has 15 residues. Germline lookup yields CDR1 MNHNS and CDR2 SASEGT. Trimming took off 0 bases at V and 10 bases at J, with 13 bases between the two ends.

The chain carries TRBV4-1 and TRBJ2-7, with TRBD2 matching over 14 bases. The CDR3 totals 16 residues. V trimming: 0 bases; J trimming: 2 bases; junction bases outside the gene matches: 0. Germline V gives CDR1 MGHRA, CDR2 YSYEKL. This chain's CDR3 is CASSQETSGRAYEQYF. CDR3 sequence (DNA): TGCGCCAGCAGCCAAGAGACTAGCGGGAGGGCCTACGAGCAGTACTTC.

This clone was detected a few times. The V and J genes are TRBV2 and TRBJ2-3; TRBD1 aligns across 8 bases. Germline V gene data show CDR1 as SNHLY and CDR2 as FYNNEI. CDR3 size: 14 residues. V trimming: 6 bases; J trimming: 5 bases; junction bases outside the gene matches: 7. The CDR3 DNA is TGTGCCAGCAGCCTTGACAGGGGTGGAGATACGCAGTATTTT. Protein: CASSLDRGGDTQYF.

This clone has more than one count but fewer than ten. The rearrangement uses TRBV2 and TRBJ1-2, with 10 bases identical to TRBD1. The junction had 20 bases not matched to a gene; V was cut back by 6 bases and J by 4 bases. Germline V gene data show CDR1 as SNHLY and CDR2 as FYNNEI. The CDR3 runs 19 residues. Here the CDR3 reads CASREHPGQGSARGYGYTF. The CDR3, as DNA: TGTGCCAGCAGGGAGCACCCGGGACAGGGGTCCGCGAGGGGCTATGGCTACACCTTC.

The rearrangement uses TRBV18 and TRBJ2-2, with TRBD1 matching 7 bases. V shed 4 bases and J 6 bases; nucleotides not matched to a gene: 11. The CDR3 is 16 amino acids. In germline, CDR1 is KGHSH, CDR2 LQKENI. The CDR3, as DNA: TGTGCCAGCTCACAACTACAGGGGAGACGGGCCGGGGAGCTGTTTTTT. This encodes CASSQLQGRRAGELFF.

The J gene is TRBJ2-7, the V gene TRBV27; the match to TRBD1 covers 8 bases. Germline CDR1 reads MNHEY; CDR2 reads SMNVEV (reference sequence). After removal of 6 bases from V and 7 bases from J, the junction contained 14 bases not matched to a gene. The CDR3 is 15 residues long. CDR3 sequence reads: CASRPAGGALGEQYF. The CDR3, as DNA: TGTGCCAGCAGGCCCGCAGGGGGCGCTTTAGGGGAGCAGTACTTC.

V usage is TRBV7-3 and J usage is TRBJ1-1; maybe TRBD1 (6 bases). This CDR3 is 13 amino acids long. CDR1 and CDR2 (germline): SGHTA, FQGTGA. V was shortened by 5 bases and J by 7 bases, with 14 bases between the two germline ends. The DNA for the CDR3 is TGTGCCAGCAGCATTGCAGGGGCTTATGAAGCTTTCTTT. As protein: CASSIAGAYEAFF.

This clone was seen a single time. The J gene is TRBJ2-1, the V gene TRBV27; D perhaps matches TRBD1 (5 bases). CDR3 length: 11 amino acids. Germline-derived CDR1 and CDR2 are MNHEY and SMNVEV (reference sequence). The V and J ends lost 9 bases and 4 bases respectively, with 7 bases between them. This CDR3 is CARQVYNEQFF. CDR3 in DNA: TGTGCCAGACAGGTTTACAATGAGCAGTTCTTC.